One TCR beta chain is described in this entry. Its antigen remains unknown. This CDR3 contains 13 residues. Germline CDR1 and CDR2: SGHTA and FQGNSA. Trimming pared 5 bases from V and 8 bases from J, leaving 13 bases between. The data were obtained in a study of T cells in Graves' hyperthyroidism and ophthalmopathy. Study-wide points: Most thyroid clonotypes expanded above 0.001 were also detected in blood.

It was RNA transcripts that yielded the amplified TCR beta CDR3 regions. TCR CDR3 underwent first-round RT-PCR with the HTBI primer set. Each CDR3 protein gets one entry after TCRdb re-called the multiplex PCR reads with MiXCR. This repertoire shows about 840,000 distinct CDR3 sequences, 38% found once; its top ten account for roughly 8.3%. Stable hyperthyroidism: no ophthalmopathy progression over 18 months of follow-up. Diagnoses used clinical symptoms, serum thyroxine and TRAb, thyroid ultrasound and orbital computed tomography. The authors obtained PBMCs from roughly 10 ml of fresh peripheral blood.

The material sequenced was blood. The TCR was taken from a man younger than 35 with Graves' hyperthyroidism. The chain couples TRBV7-2 to TRBJ1-5; D not resolved. The CDR3 DNA reads as TGTGCCAGCAGCCGAGAGGTGTTCGAGCCCCAGCATTTT. This codes for CASSREVFEPQHF.